This TCR beta chain comes out of a study of blood T cell repertoires in COVID-19. About the study: Some COVID-19 samples were acute and others convalescent; all came from the United States, Italy and Spain. PBMCs, B-cell-depleted T cells, or T cells were the source of the cDNA or gDNA that made up the material.

With 1 base removed from V and 3 bases from J, the gap between germline ends came to 7 bases. The length of the CDR3 is 15 residues. Germline V gene lookup returns CDR1 LGHDT and CDR2 YNNKEL (reference sequence). In the original processing: Estimation of nucleated cell counts relied on the amplification of reference gene primers. Sequencing used immunoSEQ multiplex PCR; TCRdb keeps in-frame clones, though not all of them. The V and J calls and clone size come from that table; D and trimming were worked out from the DNA. The data contain about 85,000 clones, around 91% of them singletons. The receptor's source is a woman of 80 years or more with active or convalescent COVID-19. J is TRBJ1-6 and V is TRBV3-1 (or the pseudogene TRBV3-2); D uncertain. Sequences were obtained from peripheral blood. The CDR3: CASSQGQIYNSPLHF. CDR3 nucleotide sequence: TGTGCCAGCAGCCAAGGTCAGATCTATAATTCACCCCTCCACTTT.